These T cell receptor beta chains were read from a single sample in a study of CD4 T cells in relation to SARS-CoV-2 and coronaviruses. Their cognate antigens are unknown. Sequencing was performed with immunoSEQ multiplex PCR; in TCRdb, only in-frame clones are kept and a portion is missing. This sample has tens of thousands of clones; 76% occur once, and the top ten carry roughly 14%. The sequenced material came from CD4+ T cells from PBMCs, cultured in vitro. The receptors here all came from a human donor in good health. Both conserved end residues are part of each CDR3.

j_call v_call cdr3_aa
TRBJ2-3 TRBV3-1/TRBV3-2 CASSQKGITTFSTDTQYF
TRBJ1-1 TRBV11-2 CASSPVRDRGEAFF
TRBJ1-6 TRBV25-1 CASSKLSSYNSPLHF
TRBJ2-7 TRBV6-5 CASSQRTGLYEQYF
TRBJ2-1 TRBV29-1 CSVEGRGSYYNEQFF
TRBJ1-1 TRBV6-7 CAIPGTEAFF
TRBJ2-7 TRBV21-1 CASSKDVSDRASYEQYF
TRBJ2-2 TRBV9 CASSASRRANTGELFF
TRBJ2-3 TRBV2 CASRGFGETDTQYF
TRBJ2-3 TRBV6-6 CASKGKRKLSTDTQYF
TRBJ2-1 TRBV6-5 CASSSIAANEQFF
TRBJ2-7 TRBV19 CASSRDRGHEQYF
TRBJ1-3 TRBV7-2 CASSLAVGNGNTIYF
TRBJ2-1 TRBV11-3 CASSPTGGTWDEQFF
TRBJ1-3 TRBV3-1/TRBV3-2 CASSRTGTSGNTIYF
TRBJ2-7 TRBV6-2/TRBV6-3 CASSFSGTGYEQYF
TRBJ1-1 TRBV9 CASSLSDTNTEAFF
TRBJ2-3 TRBV6-4 CASSDSDEGGRDTQYF
TRBJ2-2 TRBV6-2/TRBV6-3 CASSYTRGSAGELFF
TRBJ2-7 TRBV5-4 CASSLGYYEQYF
TRBJ2-7 TRBV5-1 CASSTTAGAHEQYF
TRBJ2-1 TRBV7-2 CASSSGQGRSNEQFF
TRBJ2-7 TRBV6-2/TRBV6-3 CASSHNNEQYF
TRBJ2-3 TRBV11-2 CASTFRKAADTQYF
TRBJ1-1 TRBV30 CAGRALERAFF
TRBJ2-7 TRBV11-3 CASSLQTGGAYEQYF
TRBJ1-2 TRBV19 CASSLRTGGYGYTF